Following are 23 T cell receptor beta chains from one sample sequenced in a study of blood T cell repertoires in COVID-19. Clones were sequenced by immunoSEQ multiplex PCR, and TCRdb holds only the in-frame ones, with some missing. The sample shows some 13,000 clones, around 87% of them seen only once. The sample was peripheral blood. The receptors derive from a human donor in a cohort sampled during active COVID-19.

V gene TRBV12-3 or TRBV12-4 combines with J gene TRBJ2-2; D ambiguous. The CDR3 extends over 13 amino acids. V was pared by 1 base and J by 5 bases, with 5 bases between. The CDR3 DNA reads as TGTGCCAGCAGTTTAGGAGAAACCGGGGAGCTGTTTTTT. Encoded protein: CASSLGETGELFF.

The gene calls are TRBV6-6 and TRBJ1-1; no clear D. CDR3 size: 13 residues. V was clipped by 6 bases and J by 3 bases, with 11 bases between them. Looked up from germline, CDR1 is MNHNY and CDR2 is SVGAGI (reference sequence). Here the CDR3 reads CASRGSRDTEAFF. The DNA for the CDR3 is TGTGCCAGCAGGGGCAGCCGAGACACTGAAGCTTTCTTT.

DNA of the CDR3: TGTGCCAGCAGCTTAGACAGGGGGAATGAAAAACTGTTTTTT. This translates into CASSLDRGNEKLFF. The chain carries TRBV11-2 and TRBJ1-4, with TRBD1 matching over 7 bases. Trimming cost V 0 bases and J 5 bases; bases outside gene matches: 0. Germline V gene data show CDR1 as SGHAT and CDR2 as FQNNGV. The CDR3 has 14 amino acids.

The chain carries TRBV10-1 and TRBJ2-2; 10 nucleotides match TRBD1. The CDR3 contains 18 residues. The V and J ends lost 4 bases and 6 bases, in that order; junction bases with no gene match: 14. In germline, CDR1 is WNHNN, CDR2 SYGVQD (reference sequence). The CDR3 is CASSGMVPGTGVSGELFF. CDR3 nucleotides: TGCGCCAGCAGTGGGATGGTGCCCGGGACAGGGGTATCCGGGGAGCTGTTTTTT.

The chain combines TRBV11-2 with TRBJ2-5; perhaps TRBD2 as D (5 bases). This CDR3 spans 14 amino acids. The germline CDR1 and CDR2 sequences are SGHAT and FQNNGV. Trimming stripped 1 base from V and 5 bases from J, with 11 bases between. CDR3 sequence reads: CASSLVVSGETQYF. The DNA for the CDR3 is TGTGCCAGCAGCTTAGTGGTTTCGGGGGAGACCCAGTACTTC.

The rearrangement joins TRBV21-1 to TRBJ1-5; the table's D call TRBD1 went unverified against the DNA. TRBV21-1 is a known pseudogene. CDR3 size: 19 residues. The CDR3 protein is CASSKEGGHGLKSNQPQHF. The DNA for the CDR3 is TGTGCCAGCAGCAAAGAAGGGGGACACGGGTTGAAAAGCAATCAGCCCCAGCATTTT.

The chain has TRBV4-1 and TRBJ1-1, with 7 bases matching TRBD1. The V gene's germline CDR1 is MGHRA and CDR2 YSYEKL. V shed 0 bases, J shed 1 base, and the junction held 5 bases outside the gene matches. This CDR3 has 16 residues. CDR3 region: CASSQDHRTGNTEAFF. In nucleotides, the CDR3 is TGCGCCAGCAGCCAAGATCACCGGACAGGGAACACTGAAGCTTTCTTT.

CDR3 coding DNA: TGTGCCAGTAGTGTACGACAGGGTAGGGGGTTTGATACGCAGTATTTT. This codes for CASSVRQGRGFDTQYF. This rearrangement joins TRBV19 to TRBJ2-3, with 7 bases identical to TRBD1. V lost 5 bases, J lost 6 bases, and 14 bases stayed unmatched. The CDR3 contains 16 residues. Germline-derived CDR1 and CDR2 are LNHDA and SQIVND (reference sequence).

The chain carries TRBV5-4 and TRBJ2-4, with 10 bases lining up with TRBD1. CDR1 is SGHNT and CDR2 is YYREEE in the germline V gene (reference sequence). The CDR3 extends over 15 amino acids. Trimming took 2 bases from V and 5 from J; bases not matched to a gene: 4. CDR3 nucleotide sequence: TGTGCCAGCAGCTTCCCGGGACAGGGGCAAAACATTCAGTACTTC. As protein: CASSFPGQGQNIQYF.

The chain links TRBV19 to TRBJ2-1, with TRBD2 matching over 15 bases. The V segment lost 6 bases and the J segment 7 bases; nucleotides outside the gene matches: 7. Germline V gene sequence: CDR1 LNHDA, CDR2 SQIVND (reference sequence). The CDR3 spans 16 residues. The CDR3 bases are TGTGCCAGTAGCACGGGACTAGCGGGGGGTCGGAATGAGCAGTTCTTC. This encodes CASSTGLAGGRNEQFF.

The chain's CDR3 is CASSLGRTVGYTF. DNA of the CDR3: TGTGCCAGCAGCTTAGGCCGCACTGTTGGCTACACCTTC. The chain uses TRBV11-2 and TRBJ1-2; no definite D call. The V and J ends lost 1 base and 7 bases respectively, with 10 bases between them. Germline loops: CDR1 SGHAT, CDR2 FQNNGV. CDR3 length: 13 amino acids.

This clone was recorded only once. The chain combines TRBV27 with TRBJ2-7, with 16 positions matching TRBD2. Germline V CDR1 and CDR2: MNHEY, SMNVEV (reference sequence). The ends lost 3 bases at V and 2 bases at J; junction bases unmatched: 7. The CDR3 is 18 amino acids. CDR3 in amino acids: CASSFLGLAGGRTYEQYF. The CDR3, as DNA: TGTGCCAGCAGTTTTCTGGGACTAGCGGGAGGGAGGACCTACGAGCAGTACTTC.

In DNA form, the CDR3 reads TGTGCCAGCAGCTTGAGGGCGGGAGTGATCTCCTACGAGCAGTACTTC. It translates to CASSLRAGVISYEQYF. J is TRBJ2-7 and V is TRBV28; 7 nucleotides match TRBD2. The CDR3 runs 16 residues. V shed 6 bases and J 0 bases; nucleotides not matched to a gene: 11. Germline V gives CDR1 MDHEN, CDR2 SYDVKM.

The V call is TRBV24-1, the J call TRBJ2-3, with a tentative D call TRBD2 (5 bases). Trimming left V 3 bases short and J 6 bases short, with 18 bases between. Germline lookup yields CDR1 KGHDR and CDR2 SFDVKD. CDR3 length equals 16 residues. CDR3 in DNA: TGTGCCACCAGTGATACGGAGCGGAGTCGAGGGGATACGCAGTATTTT. Translated, it gives CATSDTERSRGDTQYF.

CDR3 sequence reads: CASSQTGGALHNEQFF. In DNA, the CDR3 is TGTGCCAGCAGCCAAACAGGGGGCGCATTACACAATGAGCAGTTCTTC. V usage is TRBV7-7 and J usage is TRBJ2-1, with 9 nucleotides matching TRBD1. The J segment lost 5 bases and the V segment lost 5 bases, leaving 10 bases of the junction unmatched. This CDR3 spans 16 amino acids. Germline values: CDR1 SSHAT, CDR2 FNYEAQ (reference sequence).

The chain uses TRBV6-5 and TRBJ1-5; D unclear. The CDR3 has 13 residues. Germline CDR1 and CDR2: MNHEY and SVGAGI. The V gene lost 4 bases and the J gene lost 6 bases, with 10 bases spanning the gap. CDR3 protein: CASSLEQSQPQHF. The CDR3 coding sequence is TGTGCCAGCAGTTTGGAACAGAGTCAGCCCCAGCATTTT.

This chain connects TRBV6-6 to TRBJ2-2, with D possibly TRBD1 on 5 matching bases. The germline V and J ends were trimmed by 2 bases and 0 bases, with 7 bases remaining between them. Germline V lookup: CDR1 MNHNY, CDR2 SVGAGI (reference sequence). The CDR3 is made up of 15 amino acids. The CDR3 loop is CASSYQGSNTGELFF. The CDR3 DNA sequence: TGTGCCAGCAGTTACCAGGGTTCGAACACCGGGGAGCTGTTTTTT.

The chain combines TRBV2 with TRBJ2-2; D possibly corresponds to TRBD1 (5 bases). V shed 7 bases and J shed 0 bases, with 15 bases lying between them. The CDR3 is 16 amino acids. In germline, CDR1 is SNHLY, CDR2 FYNNEI. The CDR3 spells CASTDTPGPNTGELFF. The CDR3 DNA sequence: TGTGCCAGCACCGACACTCCAGGGCCGAACACCGGGGAGCTGTTTTTT.

The chain is built from TRBV28 and TRBJ2-2, with 10 bases identical to TRBD2. Germline values: CDR1 MDHEN, CDR2 SYDVKM. V gave up 5 bases and J gave up 7 bases; unmatched junction bases: 10. The CDR3 spans 16 residues. Written as DNA, the CDR3 is TGTGCCAGCAGTGCGTCCGGGACTAGCGATAGCGGGGAGCTGTTTTTT. Translated, it gives CASSASGTSDSGELFF.

The chain links TRBV6-5 to TRBJ2-5, with D maybe TRBD2 (6 bases). Germline lookup yields CDR1 MNHEY and CDR2 SVGAGI. The CDR3 consists of 13 residues. Trimming pared 4 bases from V and 8 bases from J, leaving 14 bases between. CDR3: CASSFAGSETQYF. The CDR3 DNA sequence: TGTGCCAGCAGTTTCGCGGGGTCTGAAACCCAGTACTTC.

The chain carries TRBV18 and TRBJ1-1, with TRBD1 matching over 10 bases. The CDR3 is 12 residues long. V shed 2 bases, J shed 10 bases, and the junction held 1 base outside the gene matches. Per germline, CDR1 KGHSH and CDR2 LQKENI. CDR3 sequence: CASSPGTGVAFF. CDR3 in DNA: TGTGCCAGCTCACCAGGGACAGGGGTAGCTTTCTTT. Drawing the rest from reference TRBV18 and TRBJ1-1, the complete variable domain is NAGVMQNPRHLVRRRGQEARLRCSPMKGHSHVYWYRQLPEEGLKFMVYLQKENIIDESGMPKERFSAEFPKEGPSILRIQQVVRGDSAAYFCASSPGTGVAFFGQGTRLTVV.

This CDR3 is CASSTSGKSHEQYF. In DNA, the CDR3 is TGCGCCAGCAGCACTAGCGGGAAATCCCACGAGCAGTACTTC. J is TRBJ2-7 and V is TRBV5-1, with 10 bases aligning to TRBD2. With 4 bases clipped from V and 5 bases from J, the junction kept 6 bases outside the gene matches. The CDR3 sequence is 14 residues long. Germline values: CDR1 SGHRS, CDR2 YFSETQ. The full variable domain, with the rest looked up from reference TRBV5-1 and TRBJ2-7, is KAGVTQTPRYLIKTRGQQVTLSCSPISGHRSVSWYQQTPGQGLQFLFEYFSETQRNKGNFPGRFSGRQFSNSRSEMNVSTLELGDSALYLCASSTSGKSHEQYFGPGTRLTVT.

V and J are TRBV11-3 and TRBJ2-1, with TRBD2 identical over 10 bases. Trimming took 5 bases from V and 10 from J; bases not matched to a gene: 11. There are 15 residues in the CDR3. CDR1 SGHNT and CDR2 YENEEA come from the germline V gene. CDR3 sequence: CASSSTGLAPGEQFF. CDR3 sequence (DNA): TGTGCCAGCAGCAGCACGGGACTAGCGCCAGGGGAGCAGTTCTTC.